This T cell receptor (beta chain) was captured by sequencing in a study of T cells in localized non-small cell lung cancer. Produced via immunoSEQ multiplex PCR; TCRdb's table is partial and in-frame only. Among some 2,400 clones listed, more than 30% were seen once. As regards this clone: Its antigen is not known.

General study points: A raised T cell density in blood coincided with lengthier overall survival. Adjacent lung was found to contain a median roughly 60 of the top 100 tumor clones.

This receptor was identified in a female donor of 60 years or more with stage I squamous cell lung carcinoma. Here the sequenced sample was normal lung tissue next to the tumor, taken before any cancer treatment.

The CDR3 region is CASSYADRAKNIQYF. CDR3 sequence (DNA): TGTGCCAGCAGTTACGCGGACAGGGCCAAAAACATTCAGTACTTC. The chain couples TRBV6-8 to TRBJ2-4, with TRBD1 matching 7 bases. CDR3 size: 15 residues. Germline V gene sequence: CDR1 MNHGY, CDR2 SAAAGT. Unmatched junction bases numbered 2, after V lost 2 bases and J lost 1 base.